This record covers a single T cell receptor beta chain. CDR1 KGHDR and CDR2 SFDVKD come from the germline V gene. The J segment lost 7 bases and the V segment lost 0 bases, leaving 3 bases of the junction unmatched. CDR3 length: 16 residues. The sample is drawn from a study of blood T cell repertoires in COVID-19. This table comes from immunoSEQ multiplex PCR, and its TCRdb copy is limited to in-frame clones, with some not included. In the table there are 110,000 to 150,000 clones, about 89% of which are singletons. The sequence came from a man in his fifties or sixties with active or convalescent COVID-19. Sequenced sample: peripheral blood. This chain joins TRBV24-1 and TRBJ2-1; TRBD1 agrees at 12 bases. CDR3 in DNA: TGTGCCACCAGTGATTTGGGGACAGGGGGCAGGAATGAGCAGTTCTTC. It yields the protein CATSDLGTGGRNEQFF.